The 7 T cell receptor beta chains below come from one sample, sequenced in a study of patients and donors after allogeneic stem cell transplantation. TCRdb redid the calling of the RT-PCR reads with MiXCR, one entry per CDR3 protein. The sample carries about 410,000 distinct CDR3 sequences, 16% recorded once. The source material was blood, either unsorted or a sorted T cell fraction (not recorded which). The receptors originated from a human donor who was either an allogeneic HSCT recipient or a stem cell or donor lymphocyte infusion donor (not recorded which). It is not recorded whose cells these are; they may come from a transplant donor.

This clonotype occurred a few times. The DNA for the CDR3 is TGTGCCAGCAGCTCCGGGACAGGGGGCGCAGATACGCAGTATTTT. Its protein is CASSSGTGGADTQYF. V gene TRBV12-3 or TRBV12-4 combines with J gene TRBJ2-3; 12 bases map to TRBD1. V dropped 6 bases and J dropped 4; count of bases not matched to a gene: 5. CDR3 size: 15 residues.

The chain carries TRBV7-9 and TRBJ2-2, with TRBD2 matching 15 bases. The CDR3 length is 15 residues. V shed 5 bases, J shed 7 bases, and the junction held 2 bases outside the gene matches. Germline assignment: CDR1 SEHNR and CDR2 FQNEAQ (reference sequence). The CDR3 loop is CASSRTSGGDGELFF. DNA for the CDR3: TGTGCCAGCAGCCGGACTAGCGGGGGGGACGGGGAGCTGTTTTTT.

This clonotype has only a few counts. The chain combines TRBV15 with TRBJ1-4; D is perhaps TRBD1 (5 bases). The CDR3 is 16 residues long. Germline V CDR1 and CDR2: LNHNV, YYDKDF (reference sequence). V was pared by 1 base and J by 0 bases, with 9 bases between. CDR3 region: CATSRGQFATNEKLFF. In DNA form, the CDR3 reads TGTGCCACCAGCAGAGGACAGTTTGCAACTAATGAAAAACTGTTTTTT. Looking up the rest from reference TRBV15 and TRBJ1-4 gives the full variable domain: DAMVIQNPRYQVTQFGKPVTLSCSQTLNHNVMYWYQQKSSQAPKLLFHYYDKDFNNEADTPDNFQSRRPNTSFCFLDIRSPGLGDTAMYLCATSRGQFATNEKLFFGSGTQLSVL.

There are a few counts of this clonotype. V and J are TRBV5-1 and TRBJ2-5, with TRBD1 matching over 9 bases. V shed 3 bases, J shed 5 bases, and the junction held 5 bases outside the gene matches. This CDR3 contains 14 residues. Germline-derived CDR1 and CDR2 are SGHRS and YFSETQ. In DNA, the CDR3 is TGCGCCAGCAGCTCGCAACAGGGGGCTGAGACCCAGTACTTC. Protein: CASSSQQGAETQYF.

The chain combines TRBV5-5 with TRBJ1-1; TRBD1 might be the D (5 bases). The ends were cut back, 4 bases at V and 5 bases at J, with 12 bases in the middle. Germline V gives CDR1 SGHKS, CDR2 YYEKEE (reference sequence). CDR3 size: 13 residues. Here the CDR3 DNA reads TGTGCCAGCAGCCTGTTGGGGGTTACTGAAGCTTTCTTT. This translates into CASSLLGVTEAFF.

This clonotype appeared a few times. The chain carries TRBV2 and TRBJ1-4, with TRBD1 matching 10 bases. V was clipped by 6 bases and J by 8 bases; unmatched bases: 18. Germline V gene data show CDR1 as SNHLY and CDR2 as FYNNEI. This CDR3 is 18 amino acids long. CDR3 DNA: TGTGCCAGCAGAGAGACAGGGGGCGCGGCGCCTCTTGACGAAAAACTGTTTTTT. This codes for CASRETGGAAPLDEKLFF. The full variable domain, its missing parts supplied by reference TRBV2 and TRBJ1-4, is EPEVTQTPSHQVTQMGQEVILRCVPISNHLYFYWYRQILGQKVEFLVSFYNNEISEKSEIFDDQFSVERPDGSNFTLKIRSTKLEDSAMYFCASRETGGAAPLDEKLFFGSGTQLSVL.

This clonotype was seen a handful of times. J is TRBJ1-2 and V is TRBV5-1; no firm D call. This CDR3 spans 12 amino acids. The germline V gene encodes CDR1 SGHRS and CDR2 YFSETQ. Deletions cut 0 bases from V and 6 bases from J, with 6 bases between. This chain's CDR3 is CASSLGWDGYTF. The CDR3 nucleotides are TGCGCCAGCAGCTTGGGATGGGATGGCTACACCTTC.